This T cell receptor (beta chain) comes out of a study of T cell responses to AZD1222 COVID-19 vaccine. The repertoire was sequenced with immunoSEQ multiplex PCR; TCRdb's copy has only in-frame clones and lacks some. The sample carries approximately 180,000 clones, approximately 90% recorded once. V was pared by 7 bases and J by 2 bases, with 17 bases between. This CDR3 spans 14 amino acids. Germline lookup yields CDR1 SQVTM and CDR2 ANQGSEA. Sequencing was performed on peripheral blood, taken 28 days after the second dose of the MenACWY control vaccine. The V call is TRBV29-1, the J call TRBJ1-1, with TRBD1 as a possible D gene (5 bases). This TCR came from an adult who received the MenACWY meningococcal vaccine as a control. The CDR3 sequence is CSASRGRGNTEAFF. The CDR3 nucleotides are TGCAGCGCCTCAAGGGGCCGGGGTAACACTGAAGCTTTCTTT.